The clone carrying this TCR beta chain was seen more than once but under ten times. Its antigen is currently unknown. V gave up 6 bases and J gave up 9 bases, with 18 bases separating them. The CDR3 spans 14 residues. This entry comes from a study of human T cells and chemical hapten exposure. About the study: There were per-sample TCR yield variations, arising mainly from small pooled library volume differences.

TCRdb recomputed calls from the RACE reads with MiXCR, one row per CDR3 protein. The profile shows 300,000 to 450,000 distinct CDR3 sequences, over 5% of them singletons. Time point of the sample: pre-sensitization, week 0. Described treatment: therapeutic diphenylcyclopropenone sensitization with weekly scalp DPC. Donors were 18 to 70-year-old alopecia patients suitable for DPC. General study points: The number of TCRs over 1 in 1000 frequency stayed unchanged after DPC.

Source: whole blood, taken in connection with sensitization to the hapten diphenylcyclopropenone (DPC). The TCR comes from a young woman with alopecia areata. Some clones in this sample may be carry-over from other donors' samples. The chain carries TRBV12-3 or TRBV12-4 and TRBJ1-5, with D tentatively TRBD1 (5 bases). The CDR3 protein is CASSFSVGARPQHF. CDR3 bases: TGTGCCAGCAGCTTTTCGGTCGGGGCACGGCCCCAGCATTTT.